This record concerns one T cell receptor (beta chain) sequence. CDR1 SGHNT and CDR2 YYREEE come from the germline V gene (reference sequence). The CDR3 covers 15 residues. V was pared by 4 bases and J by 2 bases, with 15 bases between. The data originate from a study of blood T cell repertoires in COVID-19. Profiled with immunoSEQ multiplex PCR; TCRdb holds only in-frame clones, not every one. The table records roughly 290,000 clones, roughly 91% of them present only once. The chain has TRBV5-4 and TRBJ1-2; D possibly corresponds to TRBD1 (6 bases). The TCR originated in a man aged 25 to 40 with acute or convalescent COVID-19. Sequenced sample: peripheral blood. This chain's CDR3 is CASSDHPDRNYGYTF. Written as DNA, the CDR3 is TGTGCCAGCAGCGATCACCCGGACAGAAACTATGGCTACACCTTC.